Each of the 25 T cell receptor beta chains below was sequenced from the same sample in a study of monozygotic twins with inflammatory bowel disease. Reprocessing the 5' RACE reads, TCRdb reports a single entry for every CDR3 protein and omits DNA. This sample's clone table lists 400,000 to 500,000 distinct CDR3 sequences. The sequenced sample consisted of blood. Receptors originate from a human donor with ulcerative colitis or Crohn's disease, or a healthy co-twin of an affected twin (not recorded which).

The rearrangement links TRBV18 to TRBJ1-2; TCRdb returns TRBD1, unconfirmable since there is no DNA. The CDR3 spans 15 residues. Per germline, CDR1 KGHSH and CDR2 LQKENI. The CDR3 protein is CASSQGQLNNYGYTF.

The V and J genes are TRBV5-1 and TRBJ2-3; the TCRdb call, TRBD1, lacks DNA for checking. The CDR3 runs to 14 residues. From germline, CDR1 is SGHRS and CDR2 YFSETQ. The CDR3 region is CASSPGTEGDTQYF.

The CDR3 reads CASSRGLAGTITDTQYF. This rearrangement joins TRBV11-2 to TRBJ2-3; absent DNA, TCRdb's TRBD2 call cannot be checked. The CDR3 is 17 amino acids. The germline V gene has CDR1 SGHAT and CDR2 FQNNGV.

The chain links TRBV20-1 to TRBJ2-1; the TRBD2 assignment by TCRdb is unverifiable without DNA. The CDR3 loop spans 14 amino acids. Germline V gives CDR1 DFQATT, CDR2 SNEGSKA (reference sequence). CDR3 sequence: CSARVQRGINEQFF.

V and J are TRBV18 and TRBJ1-6. The CDR3 spans 13 residues. Germline CDR1 reads KGHSH; CDR2 reads LQKENI. The CDR3 is CASSPAVDSPLHF.

The chain has TRBV9 and TRBJ1-5; TCRdb gives TRBD1 as the D gene, but with no DNA this cannot be confirmed. Germline values: CDR1 SGDLS, CDR2 YYNGEE. The CDR3 totals 16 residues. CDR3 amino acids: CASSPDGRGSNQPQHF.

The chain combines TRBV9 with TRBJ2-1; TCRdb proposes TRBD1, but this gene call is untestable without DNA. This CDR3 comprises 17 residues. Germline V lookup: CDR1 SGDLS, CDR2 YYNGEE. The chain's CDR3 is CASSVHGGAMVNNEQFF.

This chain links TRBV12-3 or TRBV12-4 with TRBJ1-2. The CDR3 consists of 14 residues. CDR3: CASSLVGSSYGYTF.

The V and J genes are TRBV4-1 and TRBJ2-7; with no DNA, the TCRdb D assignment of TRBD1 cannot be verified. The CDR3 covers 14 residues. The germline gives CDR1 MGHRA, CDR2 YSYEKL. This CDR3 is CASSQDPRGDEQYF.

The chain joins TRBV11-2 to TRBJ2-5; TCRdb's D call, TRBD1, is unchecked because there is no DNA. This CDR3 region has 16 residues. The germline gives CDR1 SGHAT, CDR2 FQNNGV. This chain's CDR3 is CASSPRGRIAQETQYF. Complete variable domain (other parts from reference TRBV11-2 and TRBJ2-5): EAGVAQSPRYKIIEKRQSVAFWCNPISGHATLYWYQQILGQGPKLLIQFQNNGVVDDSQLPKDRFSAERLKGVDSTLKIQPAKLEDSAVYLCASSPRGRIAQETQYFGPGTRLLVL.

This chain links TRBV20-1 with TRBJ1-1; with no DNA, the TCRdb D assignment of TRBD1 cannot be verified. Germline CDR1 and CDR2: DFQATT and SNEGSKA (reference sequence). The CDR3 has 14 residues. CDR3 protein: CSATRDGKNTEAFF.

The V and J genes are TRBV20-1 and TRBJ1-5; without DNA, the TCRdb call of TRBD1 cannot be checked. CDR1 and CDR2 from the germline V gene are DFQATT and SNEGSKA (reference sequence). This CDR3 has 13 amino acids. CDR3 amino acids: CSASRDPPQPQHF.

The chain recombines TRBV20-1 with TRBJ2-1; TCRdb's assignment of TRBD2 cannot be checked, as there is no DNA. The CDR3 has 16 amino acids. In germline, CDR1 is DFQATT, CDR2 SNEGSKA (reference sequence). CDR3 in amino acids: CSAPPRGGPSYNEQFF.

This chain joins TRBV27 and TRBJ1-2; there is no DNA to check the TCRdb D call of TRBD1. This CDR3 region has 17 residues. CDR1 and CDR2 (germline): MNHEY, SMNVEV (reference sequence). The chain's CDR3 is CASSVRGTGEANYGYTF.

The V gene is TRBV5-6, the J gene TRBJ2-1; TCRdb calls TRBD2, which cannot be checked without DNA. Per germline, CDR1 SGHDT and CDR2 YYEEEE. This CDR3 comprises 18 residues. CDR3 region: CASSLNLVAGGPGSEQFF.

The chain has TRBV14 and TRBJ2-7; TCRdb names TRBD2, which stays unverified in the absence of DNA. The CDR3 has 16 amino acids. CDR1 SGHDN and CDR2 FVKESK come from the germline V gene. CDR3 sequence: CASSQQPGLHNYEQYF. The full variable domain, completed using reference TRBV14 and TRBJ2-7, is EAGVTQFPSHSVIEKGQTVTLRCDPISGHDNLYWYRRVMGKEIKFLLHFVKESKQDESGMPNNRFLAERTGGTYSTLKVQPAELEDSGVYFCASSQQPGLHNYEQYFGPGTRLTVT.

The chain recombines TRBV30 with TRBJ2-4; TCRdb's D gene call, TRBD2, goes unchecked for lack of DNA. Germline loops: CDR1 GTSNPN, CDR2 SVGIG (reference sequence). The CDR3 has 14 amino acids. The CDR3: CAWSVLSGKNIQYF.

The CDR3 is CASSLSITGGYGYTF. The V gene is TRBV28, the J gene TRBJ1-2; the TCRdb D gene call, TRBD1, has no DNA to confirm it. Germline CDR1 and CDR2: MDHEN and SYDVKM. This CDR3 has 15 amino acids.

This rearrangement joins TRBV5-1 to TRBJ2-3; with no DNA, the TCRdb D assignment of TRBD2 cannot be verified. The CDR3 runs to 15 residues. In germline, CDR1 is SGHRS, CDR2 YFSETQ. The CDR3 here is CASSMDRGGTDTQYF.

J is TRBJ2-7 and V is TRBV6-1; TCRdb picks TRBD1, but there is no DNA to check that call. This CDR3 comprises 15 residues. Germline V lookup: CDR1 MNHNS, CDR2 SASEGT. CDR3 sequence: CASSEGTGAHYEQYF.

The genes are TRBV19 and TRBJ2-7; absent DNA, TCRdb's TRBD1 call cannot be checked. CDR1 is LNHDA, CDR2 SQIVND, per germline (reference sequence). This CDR3 contains 14 residues. CDR3: CASSTGGASYEQYF.

The chain has TRBV3-1 and TRBJ2-5; TCRdb's D call, TRBD1, is unchecked because there is no DNA. This CDR3 has 13 amino acids. Looked up from germline, CDR1 is LGHDT and CDR2 is YNNKEL (reference sequence). The CDR3 loop is CASSHPGAAGVGF.

The V gene is TRBV30, the J gene TRBJ1-4; the TCRdb call, TRBD1, lacks DNA for checking. The CDR3 has 13 amino acids. Germline V CDR1 and CDR2: GTSNPN, SVGIG (reference sequence). CDR3 region: CAWGGTGYEKLFF.

The chain uses TRBV11-2 and TRBJ1-2; TCRdb gives TRBD1 as the D gene, but with no DNA this cannot be confirmed. Germline V lookup: CDR1 SGHAT, CDR2 FQNNGV. This CDR3 comprises 15 residues. The CDR3 sequence: CASSLSTGGVYGYTF. Full variable domain (remainder filled in from reference TRBV11-2 and TRBJ1-2): EAGVAQSPRYKIIEKRQSVAFWCNPISGHATLYWYQQILGQGPKLLIQFQNNGVVDDSQLPKDRFSAERLKGVDSTLKIQPAKLEDSAVYLCASSLSTGGVYGYTFGSGTRLTVV.

CDR3 residues: CASSRDAGVITGELFF. The chain joins TRBV7-3 to TRBJ2-2; TCRdb's D call, TRBD2, is unchecked because there is no DNA. CDR1 and CDR2 from the germline V gene are SGHTA and FQGTGA. The CDR3 covers 16 residues.